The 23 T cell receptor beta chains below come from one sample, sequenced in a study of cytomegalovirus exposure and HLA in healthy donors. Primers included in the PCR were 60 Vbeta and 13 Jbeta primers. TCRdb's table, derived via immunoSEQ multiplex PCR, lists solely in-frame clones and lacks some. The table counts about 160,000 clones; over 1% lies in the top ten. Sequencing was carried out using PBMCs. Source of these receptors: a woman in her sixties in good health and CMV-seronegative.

This chain's CDR3 is CATSPPGHLYGYTF. The CDR3 region has the DNA TGTGCCACCAGCCCCCCGGGACACCTCTATGGCTACACCTTC. The rearrangement joins TRBV15 to TRBJ1-2, with D maybe TRBD1 (6 bases). Trimming shortened V by 5 bases and J by 4 bases, and 14 bases separated the two germline ends. There are 14 residues in the CDR3. The V gene's germline CDR1 is LNHNV and CDR2 YYDKDF (reference sequence).

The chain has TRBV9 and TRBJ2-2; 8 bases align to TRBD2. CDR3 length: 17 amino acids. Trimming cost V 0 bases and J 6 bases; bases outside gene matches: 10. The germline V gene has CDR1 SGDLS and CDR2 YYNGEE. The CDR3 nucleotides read TGTGCCAGCAGCGTAGTGTCAGCGGGAGTGGTATCCGGGGAGCTGTTTTTT. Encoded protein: CASSVVSAGVVSGELFF. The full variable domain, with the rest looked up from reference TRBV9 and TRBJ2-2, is DSGVTQTPKHLITATGQRVTLRCSPRSGDLSVYWYQQSLDQGLQFLIQYYNGEERAKGNILERFSAQQFPDLHSELNLSSLELGDSALYFCASSVVSAGVVSGELFFGEGSRLTVL.

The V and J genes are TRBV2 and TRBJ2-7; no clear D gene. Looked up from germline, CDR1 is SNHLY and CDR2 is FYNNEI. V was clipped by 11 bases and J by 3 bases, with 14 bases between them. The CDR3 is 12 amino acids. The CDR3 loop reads CAGARRLYEQYF. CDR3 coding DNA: TGTGCCGGAGCTCGGCGGCTCTACGAGCAGTACTTC.

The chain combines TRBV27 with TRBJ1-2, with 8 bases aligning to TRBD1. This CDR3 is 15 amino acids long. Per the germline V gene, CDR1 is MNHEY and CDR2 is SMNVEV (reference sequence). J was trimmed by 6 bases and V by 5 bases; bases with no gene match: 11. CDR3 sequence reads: CASSLDRGGVDGYTF. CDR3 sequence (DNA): TGTGCCAGCAGTCTAGACAGGGGAGGGGTGGATGGCTACACCTTC.

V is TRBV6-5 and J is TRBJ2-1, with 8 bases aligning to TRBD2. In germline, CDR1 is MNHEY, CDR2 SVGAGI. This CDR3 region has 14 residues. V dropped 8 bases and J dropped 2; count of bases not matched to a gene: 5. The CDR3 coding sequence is TGTGCCAGCCGGGGGGGCGGCACCTACAATGAGCAGTTCTTC. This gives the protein CASRGGGTYNEQFF.

The CDR3 protein is CASSFRQGYNEQYF. The CDR3 region has the DNA TGCGCCAGCAGCTTCCGACAGGGGTACAACGAGCAGTACTTC. The chain combines TRBV5-1 with TRBJ2-7, with 8 bases lining up with TRBD1. V lost 2 bases and J lost 5; bases outside the gene matches: 6. CDR1 is SGHRS and CDR2 is YFSETQ in the germline V gene. The CDR3 sequence is 14 residues long.

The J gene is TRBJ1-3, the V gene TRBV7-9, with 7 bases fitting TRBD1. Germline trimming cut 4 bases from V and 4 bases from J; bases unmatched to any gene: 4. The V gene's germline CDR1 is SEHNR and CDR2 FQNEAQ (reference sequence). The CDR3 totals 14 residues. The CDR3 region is CASSSGQRGNTIYF. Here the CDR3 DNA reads TGTGCCAGCAGCTCGGGACAGCGAGGAAACACCATATATTTT.

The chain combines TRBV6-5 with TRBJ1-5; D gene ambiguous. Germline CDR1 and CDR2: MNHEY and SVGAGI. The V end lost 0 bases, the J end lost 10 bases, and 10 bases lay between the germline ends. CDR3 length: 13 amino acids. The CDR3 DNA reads TGTGCCAGCAGTTACTCCCGGTTGACACCCCAGCATTTT. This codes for CASSYSRLTPQHF.

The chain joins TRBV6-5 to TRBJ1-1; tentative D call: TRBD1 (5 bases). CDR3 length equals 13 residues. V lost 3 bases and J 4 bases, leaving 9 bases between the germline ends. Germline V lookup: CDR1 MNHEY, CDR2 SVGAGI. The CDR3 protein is CASSYYGATEAFF. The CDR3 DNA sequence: TGTGCCAGCAGTTATTATGGGGCCACTGAAGCTTTCTTT.

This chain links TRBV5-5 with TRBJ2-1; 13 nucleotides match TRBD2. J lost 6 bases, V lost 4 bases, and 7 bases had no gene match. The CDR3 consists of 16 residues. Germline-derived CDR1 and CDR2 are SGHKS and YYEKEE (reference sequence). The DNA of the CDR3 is TGTGCCAGCAGCATTGTGGGGACTAGCGGGATCAATGAGCAGTTCTTC. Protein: CASSIVGTSGINEQFF.

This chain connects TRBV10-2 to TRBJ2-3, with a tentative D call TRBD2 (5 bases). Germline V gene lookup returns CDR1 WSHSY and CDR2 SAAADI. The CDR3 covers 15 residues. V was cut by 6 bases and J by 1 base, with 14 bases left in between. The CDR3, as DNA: TGCGCCAGCAGCAAGGAACTAGGTCGCACAGATACGCAGTATTTT. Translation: CASSKELGRTDTQYF.

CDR3: CASSVVSTDTQYF. The CDR3 nucleotides read TGTGCCAGCAGCGTAGTAAGCACAGATACGCAGTATTTT. This chain connects TRBV9 to TRBJ2-3; no clear D. The CDR3 totals 13 residues. Per germline, CDR1 SGDLS and CDR2 YYNGEE. With 0 bases removed from V and 0 bases from J, the gap between germline ends came to 2 bases.

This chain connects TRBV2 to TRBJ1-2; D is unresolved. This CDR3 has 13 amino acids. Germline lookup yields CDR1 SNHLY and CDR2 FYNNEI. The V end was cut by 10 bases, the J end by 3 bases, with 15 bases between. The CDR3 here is CATTTQPHYGYTF. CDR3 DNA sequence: TGTGCCACAACAACGCAACCCCACTATGGCTACACCTTC.

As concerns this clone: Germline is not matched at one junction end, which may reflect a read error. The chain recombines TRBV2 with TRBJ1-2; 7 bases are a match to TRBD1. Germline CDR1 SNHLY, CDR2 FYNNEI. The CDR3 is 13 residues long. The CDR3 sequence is CASTEQGTYGYTF. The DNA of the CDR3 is TGTGCCAGCACTGAACAGGGGACCTATGGCTACACCTTC.

The CDR3 protein is CASSIMAAQGIPYEQYF. The CDR3 DNA reads TGTGCCAGTAGTATAATGGCCGCACAGGGGATACCCTACGAGCAGTACTTC. The chain uses TRBV19 and TRBJ2-7, with 7 nucleotides matching TRBD1. With 2 bases clipped from V and 2 bases from J, the junction kept 12 bases outside the gene matches. CDR1 LNHDA and CDR2 SQIVND come from the germline V gene (reference sequence). CDR3 length: 17 residues. Supplemented by reference TRBV19 and TRBJ2-7, the full variable domain reads DGGITQSPKYLFRKEGQNVTLSCEQNLNHDAMYWYRQDPGQGLRLIYYSQIVNDFQKGDIAEGYSVSREKKESFPLTVTSAQKNPTAFYLCASSIMAAQGIPYEQYFGPGTRLTVT.

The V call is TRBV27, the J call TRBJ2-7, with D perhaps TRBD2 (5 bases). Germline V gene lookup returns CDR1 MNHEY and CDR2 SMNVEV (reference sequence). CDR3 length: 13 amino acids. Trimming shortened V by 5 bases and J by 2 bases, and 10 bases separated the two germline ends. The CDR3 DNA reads TGTGCCAGCAGTCCCGAGGGCCCCTACGAGCAGTACTTC. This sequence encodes CASSPEGPYEQYF.

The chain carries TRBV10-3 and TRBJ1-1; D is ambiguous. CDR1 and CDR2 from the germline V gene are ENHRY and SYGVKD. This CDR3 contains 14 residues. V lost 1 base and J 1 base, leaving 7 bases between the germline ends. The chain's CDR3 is CAISELEGNTEAFF. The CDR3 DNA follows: TGTGCCATCAGTGAGTTGGAGGGGAACACTGAAGCTTTCTTT.

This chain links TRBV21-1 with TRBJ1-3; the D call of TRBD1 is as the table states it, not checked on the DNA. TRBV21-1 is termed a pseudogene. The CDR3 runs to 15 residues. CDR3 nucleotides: TGTGCCAGCAGCAAGATTACAGGGGTTGGAAACACCATATATTTT. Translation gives CASSKITGVGNTIYF.

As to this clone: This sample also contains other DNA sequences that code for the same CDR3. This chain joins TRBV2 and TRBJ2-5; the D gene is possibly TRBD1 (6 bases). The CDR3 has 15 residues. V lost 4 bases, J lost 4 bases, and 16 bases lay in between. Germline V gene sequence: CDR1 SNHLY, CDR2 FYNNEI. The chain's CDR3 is CASSVIGGLGETQYF. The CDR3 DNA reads TGTGCCAGCAGTGTGATTGGGGGCTTGGGAGAGACCCAGTACTTC. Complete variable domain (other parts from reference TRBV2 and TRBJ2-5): EPEVTQTPSHQVTQMGQEVILRCVPISNHLYFYWYRQILGQKVEFLVSFYNNEISEKSEIFDDQFSVERPDGSNFTLKIRSTKLEDSAMYFCASSVIGGLGETQYFGPGTRLLVL.

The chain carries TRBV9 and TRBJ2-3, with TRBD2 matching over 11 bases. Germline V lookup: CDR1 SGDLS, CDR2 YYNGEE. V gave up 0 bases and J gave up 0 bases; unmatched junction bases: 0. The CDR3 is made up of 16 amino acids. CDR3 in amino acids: CASSVVAGGSTDTQYF. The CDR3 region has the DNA TGTGCCAGCAGCGTAGTAGCGGGGGGGAGCACAGATACGCAGTATTTT.

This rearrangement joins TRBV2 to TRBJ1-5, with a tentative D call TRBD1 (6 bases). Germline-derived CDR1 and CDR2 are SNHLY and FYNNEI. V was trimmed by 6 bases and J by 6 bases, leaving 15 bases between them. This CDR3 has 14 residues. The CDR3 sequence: CASSPEGGGQPQHF. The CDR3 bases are TGTGCCAGCAGCCCCGAGGGGGGGGGTCAGCCCCAGCATTTT.

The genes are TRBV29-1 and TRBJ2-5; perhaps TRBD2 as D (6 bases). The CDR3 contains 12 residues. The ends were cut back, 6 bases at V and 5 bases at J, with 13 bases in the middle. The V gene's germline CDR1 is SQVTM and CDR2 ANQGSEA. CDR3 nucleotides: TGCAGCGTGATTTATGGGGGGGAGACCCAGTACTTC. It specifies CSVIYGGETQYF.

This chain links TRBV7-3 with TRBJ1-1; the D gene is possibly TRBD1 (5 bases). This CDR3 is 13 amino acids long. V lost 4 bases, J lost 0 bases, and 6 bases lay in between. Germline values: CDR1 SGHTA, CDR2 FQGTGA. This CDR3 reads CASSSQVNTEAFF. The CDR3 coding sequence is TGTGCCAGCAGCTCACAGGTGAACACTGAAGCTTTCTTT.